This T cell receptor (beta chain) originates from a study of naive CD8 T cells in extremely preterm neonates. Without labor or membrane rupture, elective cesareans at roughly 37-41 weeks supplied term cord blood. Sequencing was performed with immunoSEQ multiplex PCR; in TCRdb, only in-frame clones are kept and a portion is missing. The data show about 7,300 clones, with 92% seen just once and 0.4% to 0.55% held by the top ten. The V gene's germline CDR1 is SEHNR and CDR2 FQNEAQ (reference sequence). The CDR3 runs to 12 residues. V lost 5 bases to trimming and J lost 0 bases, with 5 bases between them.

The chain couples TRBV7-9 to TRBJ2-7, with a weak D call TRBD2 (5 bases). The TCR sequence derives from a newborn in good health. Input material: naive CD8+ T cells from cord blood. The CDR3 DNA sequence: TGTGCCAGCAGCGGGAGCTCCTACGAGCAGTACTTC. Translating it yields CASSGSSYEQYF.